Shown below are 5 T cell receptor beta chains from a single sample sequenced in a study of blood T cell repertoires in COVID-19. Here immunoSEQ multiplex PCR was the method, and the copy in TCRdb shows in-frame clones only, minus some. The table lists around 300,000 clones, 88% of them singletons. Sequencing used PBMCs or T cells enriched from blood (not recorded which). These TCRs come from a man between 25 and 39 years old who had recovered from COVID-19.

About this clone itself: Being one base from a much bigger clone, this may be a read error. The chain carries TRBV11-2 and TRBJ2-5; 9 bases line up with TRBD2. Trimming took 1 base from V and 1 from J; bases not matched to a gene: 4. CDR1 and CDR2 (germline): SGHAT, FQNNGV. This CDR3 is 16 amino acids long. The CDR3 protein is CASSLGGGGAQETQYF. CDR3 sequence (DNA): TGTGCCAGCAGCTTAGGTGGCGGGGGGGCCCAAGAGACCCAGTACTTC.

CDR3 loop: CADHSGDGYTF. Here the CDR3 DNA reads TGTGCCGATCATTCGGGGGATGGCTACACCTTC. The chain has TRBV7-6 and TRBJ1-2, with D possibly TRBD1 on 5 matching bases. The CDR3 runs to 11 residues. CDR1 and CDR2 from the germline V gene are SGHVS and FNYEAQ. V was pared by 11 bases and J by 6 bases, with 13 bases between. Looking up the rest from reference TRBV7-6 and TRBJ1-2 gives the full variable domain: GAGVSQSPRYKVTKRGQDVALRCDPISGHVSLYWYRQALGQGPEFLTYFNYEAQQDKSGLPNDRFSAERPEGSISTLTIQRTEQRDSAMYRCADHSGDGYTFGSGTRLTVV.

The chain links TRBV7-9 to TRBJ2-1; 8 bases match TRBD2. V shed 4 bases, J shed 4 bases, and the junction held 6 bases outside the gene matches. There are 15 residues in the CDR3. Germline lookup yields CDR1 SEHNR and CDR2 FQNEAQ (reference sequence). In DNA form, the CDR3 reads TGTGCCAGCAGCTCCCCCGGGGGGGAATACAATGAGCAGTTCTTC. This encodes CASSSPGGEYNEQFF.

The genes are TRBV10-1 and TRBJ2-7; 14 bases agree with TRBD2. Germline assignment: CDR1 WNHNN and CDR2 SYGVQD (reference sequence). V shed 5 bases and J 4 bases; nucleotides not matched to a gene: 1. The length of the CDR3 is 14 residues. CDR3 nucleotides: TGCGCCAGCAGTCGACTAGCGGGGGGGTACGAGCAGTACTTC. Protein: CASSRLAGGYEQYF.

This clone was recorded once. The genes are TRBV13 and TRBJ1-1; D may be TRBD1 (5 bases). V shed 1 base and J shed 1 base, with 10 bases lying between them. Germline loops: CDR1 PRHDT, CDR2 FYEKMQ (reference sequence). This CDR3 region has 15 residues. This chain's CDR3 is CASSLVDRKNTEAFF. The CDR3 nucleotides are TGTGCCAGCAGCTTAGTAGACAGAAAGAACACTGAAGCTTTCTTT. The full variable domain, its missing parts supplied by reference TRBV13 and TRBJ1-1, is AAGVIQSPRHLIKEKRETATLKCYPIPRHDTVYWYQQGPGQDPQFLISFYEKMQSDKGSIPDRFSAQQFSDYHSELNMSSLELGDSALYFCASSLVDRKNTEAFFGQGTRLTVV.